This T cell receptor beta chain was retrieved from a study of prognosis after radiotherapy for stage I lung cancer. Study details: Development of distant metastases after radiotherapy was seen in four patients at a median of around seven months, with no significant progression in over twelve.

Two rounds of multiplex PCR amplified TCR beta CDR3 from genomic DNA. Gene-specific TRBV and TRBJ primers were used in PCR round one. TCRdb redid the calling of the multiplex PCR reads with MiXCR, one entry per CDR3 protein. The sample lists approximately 20,000 distinct CDR3 sequences, over 25% occurring once. This clonotype is categorized as medium-sized. Per germline, CDR1 SNHLY and CDR2 FYNNEI. The length of the CDR3 is 15 residues. V gave up 3 bases and J gave up 4 bases, with 14 bases separating them. The specimen was PBMCs, collected before or after stereotactic body radiation therapy (not recorded which). This chain uses TRBV2 with TRBJ2-3, with D tentatively TRBD2 (6 bases). The sequence was obtained from a donor over 45 with non-small cell lung cancer. CDR3 region: CASSDPRESPDTQYF. The CDR3 DNA sequence: TGTGCCAGCAGTGACCCTCGGGAGTCTCCAGATACGCAGTATTTT. The full variable domain, in which reference TRBV2 and TRBJ2-3 provide the parts outside the CDR3, is EPEVTQTPSHQVTQMGQEVILRCVPISNHLYFYWYRQILGQKVEFLVSFYNNEISEKSEIFDDQFSVERPDGSNFTLKIRSTKLEDSAMYFCASSDPRESPDTQYFGPGTRLTVL.